Presented here are 2 T cell receptor beta chains from one specimen sequenced in a study of vaccination and CD4 T cells after COVID-19. Their recognized antigens are unknown. Cultured CD4+ T cells had their DNA profiled by the Oncomine TCR Beta short-read assay. TCRdb ran MiXCR on the PCR reads and lists one entry per CDR3 protein. Of around 21,000 distinct CDR3 sequences listed, over 50% are singletons. Treatment denoted: roughly 10-day PBMC culture with coronavirus spike peptide pools or control peptides (ViraFEST assay). The sample taken for sequencing was CD4+ T cells from blood, cultured in vitro. These receptors were collected from a human donor who had recovered from COVID-19.

This clonotype has only a few counts. The chain recombines TRBV7-8 with TRBJ1-1; D perhaps matches TRBD1 (6 bases). CDR3 length equals 16 residues. Per germline, CDR1 SGHVS and CDR2 FQNEAQ. Trimming took off 0 bases at V and 4 bases at J, with 15 bases between the two ends. CDR3 DNA sequence: TGTGCCAGCAGCTTAGCCCCTCCGGGACAAGGCACTGAAGCTTTCTTT. Residues: CASSLAPPGQGTEAFF.

CDR3 coding DNA: TGCGCCAGCAGCCAAGATACCGGGACAGGGCACTACAATGAGCAGTTCTTC. This encodes CASSQDTGTGHYNEQFF. This chain uses TRBV4-3 with TRBJ2-1; 9 nucleotides line up with TRBD1. Looked up from germline, CDR1 is LGHNA and CDR2 is YSLEER. The CDR3 has 17 amino acids. V gave up 0 bases and J gave up 3 bases; unmatched junction bases: 6.